What follows describes a single T cell receptor (beta chain). Its antigen is not known. The data derive from a study of T cells after posttransplantation cyclophosphamide. The study, taken as a whole, reports: Later post-transplant blood repertoires were often dominated by donor CD8+ memory clones. Skin or GI-infiltrating T cells shared few TRB sequences with blood.

Treatment was busulfan-fludarabine conditioning, a marrow graft, and cyclophosphamide on days +3 and +4. Profiling relied on immunoSEQ multiplex PCR, and the TCRdb table lists in-frame clones only, not all of them. The table lists approximately 17,000 clones, 60% to 80% of them singletons, with over 30% in the top ten. The TCR was taken from a female patient in her forties who received an allogeneic stem cell transplant from a related donor, was CMV-positive, and had no GVHD. The T cells may come from the graft donor. The input for sequencing was CD8+ T cells sorted from PBMCs, taken roughly 250 weeks after a stem cell transplant with posttransplant cyclophosphamide.

The CDR3 DNA reads as TGCGCCAGCAGCCAAGATCTCGCGGGGTCCTCCTACAATGAGCAGTTCTTC. Amino acids: CASSQDLAGSSYNEQFF. This chain uses TRBV4-3 with TRBJ2-1; maybe TRBD2 (6 bases). Germline V lookup: CDR1 LGHNA, CDR2 YSLEER. Deletions cut 0 bases from V and 0 bases from J, with 12 bases between. The CDR3 is made up of 17 amino acids.